This is a list of T cell receptor beta chains from one sample in a study of blood T cell repertoires in COVID-19. Produced via immunoSEQ multiplex PCR; TCRdb's table is partial and in-frame only. The repertoire holds tens of thousands of clones, with 88% as singletons. The sample was peripheral blood. These receptors all stem from a man aged 50-60 years with active COVID-19. The CDR3 runs from the conserved cysteine through the conserved F or W. A D gene is named only where the DNA matches it firmly. Clone size is stated in some rows and not others, as once, few, many or a class when expanded.

V	size	D	J	DNA	CDR3
TRBV6-5	-	TRBD1	TRBJ1-1	TGTGCCAGCAGCCGTCCCCAGGGGGTGAACACTGAAGCTTTCTTT	CASSRPQGVNTEAFF
TRBV20-1	-	-	TRBJ1-1	TGCAGTGGGAGTTTGAACACTGAAGCTTTCTTT	CSGSLNTEAFF
TRBV5-1	-	-	TRBJ2-1	TGCGCCAGCAGCTTGGAGGGGCGGGGAAACTACAATGAGCAGTTCTTC	CASSLEGRGNYNEQFF
TRBV25-1	-	-	TRBJ1-5	TGTGCCAGCAGTGATCAGAAAGGGGGAGGCAATCAGCCCCAGCATTTT	CASSDQKGGGNQPQHF
TRBV5-4	-	-	TRBJ2-3	TGTGCCAGCAGCTTGGGCCGGGAGAAGGCAGATACGCAGTATTTT	CASSLGREKADTQYF
TRBV7-8	-	-	TRBJ2-7	TGTGCCAGCAGCTTAGTCGGGACATCCACCTACGAGCAGTACTTC	CASSLVGTSTYEQYF
TRBV6-5	-	TRBD2	TRBJ2-5	TGTGCCAGCAGCCCCCCCGGACTAGCGCAAGAGACCCAGTACTTC	CASSPPGLAQETQYF
TRBV14	-	-	TRBJ2-6	TGTGCCAGCATTCTCACAGGGAACTGCAGCAACTCTGGGGCCAACGTCCTGACTTTC	CASILTGNCSNSGANVLTF
TRBV4-2	-	-	TRBJ2-7	TGTGCCAGCAGCCAAGATGTAGAGAGCTCCTACGAGCAGTACTTC	CASSQDVESSYEQYF
TRBV18	-	-	TRBJ1-5	TGTGCCAGCTCACCGGGCAGGGCAGGTAATCAGCCCCAGCATTTT	CASSPGRAGNQPQHF
TRBV19	-	-	TRBJ2-2	TGTGCCAGTAGTATACTAGTTCCCGCGAACACCGGGGAGCTGTTTTTT	CASSILVPANTGELFF
TRBV21-1	-	-	TRBJ2-7	TGTGCCAGCACCATCCCCCGGGACAGGGGCGGCGAGCAGTACTTC	CASTIPRDRGGEQYF
TRBV5-1	-	-	TRBJ1-2	TGCCCCCGCAGGCCCGGGGGGGGCTATGGCTACACCTTC	CPRRPGGGYGYTF
TRBV15	-	TRBD1	TRBJ2-5	TGTGCCACCAGCGAGGGGACAGGGGGCAGGGCGGCCCAGTACTTC	CATSEGTGGRAAQYF
TRBV6-5	once	-	TRBJ2-3	TGTGCCAGCAGGATTTCGGGGGAACCAGGCACGCAGTATTTT	CASRISGEPGTQYF
TRBV27	-	-	TRBJ2-5	TGTGCCAGCAGTTTTGGAGGGGACGGGGAGACCCAGTACTTC	CASSFGGDGETQYF
TRBV6-2/TRBV6-3	-	-	TRBJ1-1	TGTGCCAGCAGTTACTCGGGGGCAAAGAACACTGAAGCTTTCTTT	CASSYSGAKNTEAFF
TRBV18	-	TRBD2	TRBJ2-3	TGTGCCAGCTCACCCCCGGTCGGGGGGAGTCCTGGGGATACGCAGTATTTT	CASSPPVGGSPGDTQYF
TRBV2	-	-	TRBJ1-6	TGTGCCAGCAGCCCCATTGGAGCTGGCTATAATTCACCCCTCCACTTT	CASSPIGAGYNSPLHF